This T cell receptor (beta chain) was sequenced during a study of T cell responses to AZD1222 COVID-19 vaccine. Points from the study as a whole: The donor cohort was predominantly white British with a female majority, and clonal diversity may have been underestimated. Nearly half of spike-specific TCRs reportedly target variant regions that are unmutated in the B.1.351 and B.1.1.7 variants. Every sample of the repertoires postdated the peak T cell response. Spike-specific TCRs gained breadth and depth after people received two AZD1222 doses.

Some clones are missing from TCRdb's copy, which holds only in-frame ones; the method was immunoSEQ multiplex PCR. The data show 120,000 to 150,000 clones, 88% seen once. The CDR3 is 14 amino acids. Germline V lookup: CDR1 SGDLS, CDR2 YYNGEE. Trimming left V 6 bases short and J 1 base short, with 13 bases between. This clone was detected once. Its cognate antigen is unknown. This rearrangement joins TRBV9 to TRBJ1-1, with D hard to call. This clonotype was sampled from an adult in good health. Sequenced here: peripheral blood, sampled on day 0 of AZD1222 vaccination. The CDR3 region is CASTSGPGNTEAFF. In DNA form, the CDR3 reads TGTGCCAGCACGTCTGGACCAGGGAACACTGAAGCTTTCTTT.